What follows are 18 T cell receptor beta chains derived from one specimen sequenced in a study (dated by TCRdb to the mid-2010s). The receptor library was made with multiplex PCR. Sequencing relied on an Ion Torrent PGM. Adaptor-ligated barcode primers were used to amplify TRBV12-4/TRBJ1-2 clonotypes in the roughly 25-patient analysis. TCRdb trimmed the raw reads at Q25, called clones with MiXCR and kept productive beta chains. Merged by CDR3 protein, the rows form single entries marked with the most common genes and DNA. The table for this sample lists 500 to 650 distinct CDR3 sequences; 15% to 20% of them were counted only once. The leading ten clones occupy roughly 44% of the sample. The sequenced sample consisted of naive CD4+ T cells sorted from blood. In the paper's terms, the cell subset or site label means: naive CD4+ T cells, CD4+CD45RA+CD25-. All receptors come from a female donor with breast cancer.

The chain joins TRBV12-3 or TRBV12-4 to TRBJ1-2; D gene uncertain. Trimming pared 5 bases from V and 4 bases from J, leaving 11 bases between. CDR3 size: 13 residues. The CDR3 region is CASSLGPRYGYTF. The CDR3 nucleotides are TGTGCCAGCAGTCTCGGACCACGCTATGGCTACACCTTC.

This clonotype is labeled as large (0.1 to 1%). V gene TRBV12-3 or TRBV12-4 combines with J gene TRBJ1-2; D unresolved. Trimming pared 3 bases from V and 3 bases from J, leaving 11 bases between. This CDR3 has 14 residues. The CDR3 spells CASSFDPMDYGYTF. As DNA, the CDR3 is TGTGCCAGCAGTTTTGACCCTATGGACTATGGCTACACCTTC.

By sample fraction, this clonotype is large. V and J are TRBV12-3 or TRBV12-4 and TRBJ1-2; possible D gene TRBD1, 5 bases. The CDR3 is 13 amino acids. Trimming left V 6 bases short and J 2 bases short, with 10 bases between. The CDR3: CASRPRANYGYTF. The CDR3 region has the DNA TGTGCCAGCAGGCCCAGGGCGAACTATGGCTACACCTTC.

The rearrangement uses TRBV12-3 or TRBV12-4 and TRBJ1-2; 8 bases are a match to TRBD1. Losses at the gene ends were 7 bases for V and 5 bases for J; bases not matched to a gene: 9. This CDR3 spans 14 amino acids. CDR3 loop: CASTETGTGYGYTF. CDR3 in DNA: TGTGCCAGCACCGAGACAGGGACAGGATATGGCTACACCTTC.

This clonotype has just a few counts. The chain uses TRBV12-3 or TRBV12-4 and TRBJ1-2; D remains ambiguous. Between the trimmed V and J ends, which lost 3 bases and 3 bases, there was a span of 14 bases. The CDR3 is 15 amino acids. As DNA, the CDR3 is TGTGCCAGCAGTTTTCATTCGGCGCCCTACTATGGCTACACCTTC. This sequence encodes CASSFHSAPYYGYTF.

This clonotype is medium-sized in the sample. This CDR3 is CASSLRDRGEGYTF. In nucleotides, the CDR3 is TGTGCCAGCAGTTTGCGGGACAGGGGCGAGGGCTACACCTTC. The rearrangement joins TRBV12-3 or TRBV12-4 to TRBJ1-2; 10 positions agree with TRBD1. With 3 bases clipped from V and 8 bases from J, the junction kept 6 bases outside the gene matches. The CDR3 extends over 14 amino acids.

This clonotype qualifies as medium-sized. The rearrangement links TRBV12-3 or TRBV12-4 to TRBJ1-2, with D perhaps TRBD1 (5 bases). Between the trimmed V and J ends, which lost 8 bases and 4 bases, there was a span of 26 bases. The CDR3 extends over 17 amino acids. The CDR3 reads CASARNRPSNRGYGYTF. DNA for the CDR3: TGTGCCAGCGCCCGAAACAGGCCGTCGAACCGCGGCTATGGCTACACCTTC.

This clonotype is medium-sized (0.01 to 0.1%). This chain links TRBV12-3 or TRBV12-4 with TRBJ1-2; a weak D match, TRBD1 (6 bases). This CDR3 is 13 amino acids long. Trimming took 6 bases from V and 4 from J, leaving 12 bases between them. The CDR3 bases are TGTGCCAGCAGACAGGGTAGAAGCTATGGCTACACCTTC. Its translation is CASRQGRSYGYTF.

There are a few counts of this clonotype. The chain recombines TRBV12-3 or TRBV12-4 with TRBJ1-2, with 8 bases identical to TRBD1. The CDR3 runs to 14 residues. V trimming: 0 bases; J trimming: 5 bases; junction bases outside the gene matches: 2. CDR3 region: CASSLAGTGYGYTF. CDR3 in DNA: TGTGCCAGCAGTTTAGCCGGGACAGGATATGGCTACACCTTC.

This clonotype was counted only a few times. CDR3 sequence: CASSMTGTGGYTF. For the CDR3, the DNA is TGTGCCAGCAGCATGACAGGGACAGGTGGCTACACCTTC. This chain uses TRBV12-3 or TRBV12-4 with TRBJ1-2; 8 bases line up with TRBD1. V shed 6 bases, J shed 7 bases, and the junction held 7 bases outside the gene matches. The CDR3 runs to 13 residues.

This clonotype is categorized as medium-sized (0.01 to 0.1%). The chain recombines TRBV12-3 or TRBV12-4 with TRBJ1-2; weak D call: TRBD1 (6 bases). The CDR3 is made up of 16 amino acids. V lost 6 bases, J lost 0 bases, and 17 bases lay in between. The CDR3 protein is CASRATNREANYGYTF. The CDR3 nucleotides read TGTGCCAGCAGGGCGACTAACAGGGAAGCTAACTATGGCTACACCTTC.

By share of the sample, this clonotype is medium-sized. The chain combines TRBV12-3 or TRBV12-4 with TRBJ1-2; no clear D gene. This CDR3 has 12 amino acids. The V and J ends lost 7 bases and 14 bases respectively, with 20 bases between them. The CDR3: CASTRREKGVTF. Here the CDR3 DNA reads TGTGCCAGCACCCGGAGGGAGAAGGGTGTTACCTTC.

This clonotype is termed medium-sized. V and J are TRBV12-3 or TRBV12-4 and TRBJ1-2; TRBD1 agrees at 9 bases. V lost 2 bases to trimming and J lost 4 bases; unmatched junction nucleotides: 5. There are 15 residues in the CDR3. CDR3 residues: CASSLPDRGFYGYTF. The CDR3 DNA sequence: TGTGCCAGCAGTTTACCGGACAGGGGATTCTATGGCTACACCTTC.

By sample share, this clonotype is hyperexpanded. The J gene is TRBJ1-2, the V gene TRBV12-3 or TRBV12-4; 7 positions match TRBD1. The CDR3 contains 13 residues. With V trimmed by 10 bases and J by 4 bases, 9 bases remained unmatched. As DNA, the CDR3 is TGTGCCACCCGTAGTCAGGGGGTCTATGGCTACACCTTC. It translates to CATRSQGVYGYTF.

This clonotype is categorized as medium-sized. The rearrangement uses TRBV12-3 or TRBV12-4 and TRBJ1-2; D unclear. CDR3 length equals 15 residues. V lost 2 bases and J lost 3, with 13 bases in between. The CDR3 DNA reads as TGTGCCAGCAGTTTAAGGAGGACGCCAGACTATGGCTACACCTTC. Translating it yields CASSLRRTPDYGYTF.

Only a few counts were recorded for this clonotype. V is TRBV12-3 or TRBV12-4 and J is TRBJ1-2; TRBD1 aligns across 9 bases. Trimming cost V 8 bases and J 3 bases; bases outside gene matches: 7. There are 14 residues in the CDR3. The CDR3 is CASFPGTGYYGYTF. In DNA form, the CDR3 reads TGTGCCAGCTTCCCCGGGACAGGGTACTATGGCTACACCTTC.

In this sample, this clonotype turned up a few times. The V gene is TRBV12-3 or TRBV12-4, the J gene TRBJ1-2; D not resolved. The CDR3 is made up of 12 amino acids. V was pared by 7 bases and J by 6 bases, with 12 bases between. This chain's CDR3 is CASTGARHGYTF. In nucleotides, the CDR3 is TGTGCCAGCACAGGAGCAAGGCATGGCTACACCTTC.

This clonotype is large in the sample. V gene TRBV12-3 or TRBV12-4 combines with J gene TRBJ1-2; TRBD1 might be the D (6 bases). The CDR3 has 13 residues. The V and J ends lost 6 bases and 4 bases respectively, with 12 bases between them. CDR3 bases: TGTGCCAGCAGGCAGACAGGCTCCTATGGCTACACCTTC. Amino acid sequence: CASRQTGSYGYTF.